This TCR beta chain was documented in a study of CD8 T cells in ankylosing spondylitis. Overall study results and limits: Clones linked to disease, bearing a CD8+ phenotype, were relatively rare in peripheral blood. Seemingly characteristic of ankylosing spondylitis blood was a TCR beta motif consisting of 7 or 8 highly homologous variants. As reported, disease-linked clones showed significant enrichment in matched ankylosing spondylitis synovial fluid.

TCRdb reprocessed the 5' RACE reads via MiXCR and lists one record per CDR3 protein. The repertoire holds about 320,000 distinct CDR3 sequences, with roughly 11% as singletons. This clonotype was seen ten or more times. Its antigen remains unknown. This TCR was sampled from a female donor with ankylosing spondylitis or in good health (not recorded which). Material for sequencing was blood, either unsorted or a sorted T cell fraction (not recorded which).

CDR3 sequence: CSARAREVIGKLFF. Here the CDR3 DNA reads TGCAGTGCTAGAGCCAGGGAGGTGATCGGAAAACTGTTTTTT. The gene calls are TRBV20-1 and TRBJ1-4; a possible D gene is TRBD1 (5 bases). V lost 1 base to trimming and J lost 10 bases, with 16 bases between them. This CDR3 has 14 residues. Germline V gene data show CDR1 as DFQATT and CDR2 as SNEGSKA (reference sequence).